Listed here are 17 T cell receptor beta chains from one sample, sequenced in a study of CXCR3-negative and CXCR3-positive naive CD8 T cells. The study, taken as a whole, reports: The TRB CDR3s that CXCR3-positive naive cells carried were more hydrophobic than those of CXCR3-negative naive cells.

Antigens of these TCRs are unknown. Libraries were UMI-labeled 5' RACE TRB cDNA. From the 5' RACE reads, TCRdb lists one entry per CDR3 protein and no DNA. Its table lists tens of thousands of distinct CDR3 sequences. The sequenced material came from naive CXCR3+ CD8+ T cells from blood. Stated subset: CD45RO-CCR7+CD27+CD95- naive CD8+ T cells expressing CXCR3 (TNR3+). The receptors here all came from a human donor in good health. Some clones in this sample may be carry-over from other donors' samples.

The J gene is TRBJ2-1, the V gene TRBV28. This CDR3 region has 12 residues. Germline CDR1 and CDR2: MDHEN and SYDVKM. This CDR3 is CASSLSSWEQFF.

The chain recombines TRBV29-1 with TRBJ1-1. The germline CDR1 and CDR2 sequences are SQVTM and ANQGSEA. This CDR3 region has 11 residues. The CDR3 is CSVEDQGDAFF.

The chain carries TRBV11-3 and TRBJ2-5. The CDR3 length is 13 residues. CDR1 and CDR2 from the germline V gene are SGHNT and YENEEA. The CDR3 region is CASSLGLTGTQYF.

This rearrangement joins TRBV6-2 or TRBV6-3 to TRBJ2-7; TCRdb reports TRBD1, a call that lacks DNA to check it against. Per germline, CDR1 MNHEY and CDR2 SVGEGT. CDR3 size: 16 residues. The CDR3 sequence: CASSYPFGQRFYEQYF.

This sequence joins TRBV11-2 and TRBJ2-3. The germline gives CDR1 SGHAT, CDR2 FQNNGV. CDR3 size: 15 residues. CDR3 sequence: CASSYSGSSTDTQYF.

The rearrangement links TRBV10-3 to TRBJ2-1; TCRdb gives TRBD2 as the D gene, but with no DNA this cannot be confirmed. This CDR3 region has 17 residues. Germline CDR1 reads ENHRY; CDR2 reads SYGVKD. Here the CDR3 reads CAISEPVLAGIYNEQFF.

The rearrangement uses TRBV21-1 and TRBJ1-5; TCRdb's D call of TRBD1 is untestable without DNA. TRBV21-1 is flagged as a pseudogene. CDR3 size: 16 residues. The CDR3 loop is CASRIQGVRDNQPQHF.

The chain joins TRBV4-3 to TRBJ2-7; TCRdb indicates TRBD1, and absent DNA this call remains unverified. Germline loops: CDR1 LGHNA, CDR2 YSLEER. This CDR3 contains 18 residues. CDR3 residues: CASSQASLHTGGSYEQYF.

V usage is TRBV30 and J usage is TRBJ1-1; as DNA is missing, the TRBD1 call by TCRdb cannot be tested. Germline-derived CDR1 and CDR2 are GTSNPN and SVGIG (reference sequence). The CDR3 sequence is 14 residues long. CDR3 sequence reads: CATSGQPIRGEAFF.

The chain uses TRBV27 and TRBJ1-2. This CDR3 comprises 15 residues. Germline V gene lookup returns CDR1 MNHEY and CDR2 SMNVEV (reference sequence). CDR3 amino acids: CASSPKGFSAFGYTF.

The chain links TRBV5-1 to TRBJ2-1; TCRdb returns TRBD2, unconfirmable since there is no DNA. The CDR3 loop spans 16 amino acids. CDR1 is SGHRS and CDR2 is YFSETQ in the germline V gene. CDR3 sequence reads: CASSSPWGGARDEQFF.

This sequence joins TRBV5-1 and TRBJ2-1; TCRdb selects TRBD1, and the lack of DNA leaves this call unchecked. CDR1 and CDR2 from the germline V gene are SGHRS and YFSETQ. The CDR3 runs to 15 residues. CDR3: CASSLEWGAYNEQFF.

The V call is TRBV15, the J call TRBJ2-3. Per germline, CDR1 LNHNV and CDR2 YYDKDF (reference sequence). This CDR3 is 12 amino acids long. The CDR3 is CATSGSTDTQYF.

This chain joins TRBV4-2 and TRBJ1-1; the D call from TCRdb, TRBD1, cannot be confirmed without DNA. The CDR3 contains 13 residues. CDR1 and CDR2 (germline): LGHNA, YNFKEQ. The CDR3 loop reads CASSHLGGTEAFF.

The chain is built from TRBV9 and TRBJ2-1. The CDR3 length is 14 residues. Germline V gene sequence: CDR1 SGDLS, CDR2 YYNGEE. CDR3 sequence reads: CASSVAAALNEQFF.

CDR3: CASSDPDREWTEAFF. The genes are TRBV6-6 and TRBJ1-1; TCRdb lists TRBD1, though no DNA is available to test this call. Per germline, CDR1 MNHNY and CDR2 SVGAGI (reference sequence). CDR3 length equals 15 residues.

The CDR3 spells CASSFPQDGIGSYNEQFF. The chain employs TRBV5-1 and TRBJ2-1; TCRdb indicates TRBD1, and absent DNA this call remains unverified. Germline V gene lookup returns CDR1 SGHRS and CDR2 YFSETQ. This CDR3 is 18 amino acids long.